This TCR beta chain was identified during a study of blood T cells in healthy people across ages. Sample-barcoded 5' priming and a J-beta primer mix drove a second PCR of roughly 7 to 11 cycles. TCRdb ran MiXCR on the 5' RACE reads and lists one entry per CDR3 protein. The sample has 750,000 to 950,000 distinct CDR3 sequences, almost 30% seen once. The CDR3 extends over 15 amino acids. Trimming removed 4 bases at V and 8 bases at J, with 23 bases between. Germline V lookup: CDR1 DFQATT, CDR2 SNEGSKA (reference sequence). This clonotype occurred a few times. A further study also used this sample, focusing on T cells of mothers and their children.

The sequence was collected from a woman aged 40 to 49 in good health. Specimen: blood. The chain uses TRBV20-1 and TRBJ1-1; D is ambiguous. The CDR3 nucleotides read TGCAGTGCTACCGCGGTTCGAGTATTCTCCCCCGAAGCTTTCTTT. Encoded protein: CSATAVRVFSPEAFF.